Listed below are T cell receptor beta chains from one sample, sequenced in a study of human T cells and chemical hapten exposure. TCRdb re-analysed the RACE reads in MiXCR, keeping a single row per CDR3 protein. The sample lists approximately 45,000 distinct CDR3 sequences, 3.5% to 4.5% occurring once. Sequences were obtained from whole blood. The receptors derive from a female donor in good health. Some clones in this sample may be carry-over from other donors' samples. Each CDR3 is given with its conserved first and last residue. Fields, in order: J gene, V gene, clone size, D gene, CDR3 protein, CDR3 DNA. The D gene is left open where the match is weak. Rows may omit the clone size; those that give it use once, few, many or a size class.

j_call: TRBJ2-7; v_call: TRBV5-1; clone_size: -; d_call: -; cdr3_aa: CATANTGGPTHEQYF; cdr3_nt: TGCGCCACCGCAAATACTGGGGGGCCCACCCACGAGCAGTACTTC
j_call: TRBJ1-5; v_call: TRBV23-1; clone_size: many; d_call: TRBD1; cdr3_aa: CASSQTGTGVYSNQPQHF; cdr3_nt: TGCGCCAGCAGTCAAACCGGGACAGGAGTTTATAGCAATCAGCCCCAGCATTTT
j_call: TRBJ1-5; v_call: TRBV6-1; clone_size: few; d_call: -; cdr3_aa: CASSEAGGGSNQPQHF; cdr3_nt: TGTGCCAGCAGTGAAGCGGGGGGAGGAAGCAATCAGCCCCAGCATTTT
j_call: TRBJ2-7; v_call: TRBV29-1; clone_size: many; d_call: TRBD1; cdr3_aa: CSVTPGQPYEQYF; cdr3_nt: TGCAGCGTCACACCGGGACAGCCCTACGAGCAGTACTTC
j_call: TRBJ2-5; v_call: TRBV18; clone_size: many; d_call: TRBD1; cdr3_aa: CASSPWGQGSPETQYF; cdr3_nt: TGTGCCAGCTCACCATGGGGACAGGGGAGCCCAGAGACCCAGTACTTC
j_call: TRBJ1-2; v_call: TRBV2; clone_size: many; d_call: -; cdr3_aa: CASSEVDRHF; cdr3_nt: TGTGCCAGCAGTGAAGTTGACAGGCACTTC
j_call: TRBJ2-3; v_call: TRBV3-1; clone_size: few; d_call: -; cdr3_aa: CASSQRPRGADTQYF; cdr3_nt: TGTGCCAGCAGCCAAAGGCCCCGCGGAGCGGATACGCAGTATTTT
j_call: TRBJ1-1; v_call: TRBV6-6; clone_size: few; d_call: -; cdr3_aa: CASSYSARVLAEAFF; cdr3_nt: TGTGCCAGCAGTTACTCGGCCAGGGTGCTTGCTGAAGCTTTCTTT
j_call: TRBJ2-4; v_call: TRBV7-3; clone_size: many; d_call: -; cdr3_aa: CASSLGGGQNIQYF; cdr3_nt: TGTGCCAGCAGCTTAGGAGGGGGCCAAAACATTCAGTACTTC
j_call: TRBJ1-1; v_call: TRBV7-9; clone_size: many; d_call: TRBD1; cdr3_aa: CASSLRTGGDEAFF; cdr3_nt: TGTGCCAGCAGCCTCAGGACAGGGGGGGATGAAGCTTTCTTT
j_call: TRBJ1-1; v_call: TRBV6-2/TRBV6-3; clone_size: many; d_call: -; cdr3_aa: CASSTTGAEAFF; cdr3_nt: TGTGCCAGCAGCACGACTGGGGCTGAAGCTTTCTTT
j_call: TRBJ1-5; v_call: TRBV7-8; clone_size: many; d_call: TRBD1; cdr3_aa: CASSFSGQDNQPQHF; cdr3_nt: TGTGCCAGCAGCTTTTCGGGACAGGACAATCAGCCCCAGCATTTT
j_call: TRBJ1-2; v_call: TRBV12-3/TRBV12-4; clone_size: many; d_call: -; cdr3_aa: CASSLSPPYGYTF; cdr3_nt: TGTGCCAGCAGTCTCAGTCCCCCCTATGGCTACACCTTC
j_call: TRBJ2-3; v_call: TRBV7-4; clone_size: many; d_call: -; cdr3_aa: CASSNPIGQITDTQYF; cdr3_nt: TGTGCCAGCAGCAACCCCATAGGACAAATCACAGATACGCAGTATTTT
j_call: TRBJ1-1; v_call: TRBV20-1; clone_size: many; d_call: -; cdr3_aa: CSATRWEAFF; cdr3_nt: TGCAGTGCTACCCGCTGGGAAGCTTTCTTT
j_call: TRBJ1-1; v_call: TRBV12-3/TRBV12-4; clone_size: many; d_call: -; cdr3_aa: CASSFRAGRTEAFF; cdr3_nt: TGTGCCAGCAGTTTCCGGGCAGGGAGGACTGAAGCTTTCTTT
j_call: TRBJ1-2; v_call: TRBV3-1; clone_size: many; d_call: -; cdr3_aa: CASSQDSIMGYGYTF; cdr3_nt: TGTGCCAGCAGCCAAGACTCGATTATGGGCTATGGCTACACCTTC
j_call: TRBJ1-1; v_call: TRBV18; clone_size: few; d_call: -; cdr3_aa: CASSPVGEFDTEAFF; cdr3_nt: TGTGCCAGCTCACCAGTGGGGGAATTTGACACTGAAGCTTTCTTT
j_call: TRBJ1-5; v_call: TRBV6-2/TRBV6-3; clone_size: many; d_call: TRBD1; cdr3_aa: CASRGTPRGFQPQHF; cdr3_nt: TGTGCCAGCAGAGGAACCCCCAGGGGGTTTCAGCCCCAGCATTTT
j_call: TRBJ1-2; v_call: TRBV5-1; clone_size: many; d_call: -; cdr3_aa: CASSEGGYYGYTF; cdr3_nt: TGCGCCAGCAGTGAAGGGGGATATTATGGCTACACCTTC
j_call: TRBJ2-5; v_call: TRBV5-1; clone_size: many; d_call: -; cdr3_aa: CASSLGQSETQYF; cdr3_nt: TGCGCCAGCAGCTTGGGTCAGTCAGAGACCCAGTACTTC
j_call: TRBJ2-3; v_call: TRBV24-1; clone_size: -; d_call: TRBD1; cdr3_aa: CATSDNWAGTGGTDTQYF; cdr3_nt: TGTGCCACCAGTGATAATTGGGCCGGGACAGGGGGCACAGATACGCAGTATTTT
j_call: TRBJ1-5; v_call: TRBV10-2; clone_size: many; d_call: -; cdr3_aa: CASSESPYRAHNQPQHF; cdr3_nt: TGCGCCAGCAGTGAGTCCCCATATAGGGCACACAATCAGCCCCAGCATTTT
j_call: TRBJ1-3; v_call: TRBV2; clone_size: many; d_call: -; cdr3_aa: CATSLGVGVRSGNTIYF; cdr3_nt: TGTGCCACCTCATTGGGGGTAGGGGTCCGCTCTGGAAACACCATATATTTT
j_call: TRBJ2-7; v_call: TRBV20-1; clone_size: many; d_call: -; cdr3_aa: CSASRVYEQYF; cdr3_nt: TGCAGTGCTAGTAGGGTTTACGAGCAGTACTTC
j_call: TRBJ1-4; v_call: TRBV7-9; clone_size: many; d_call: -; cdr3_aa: CASSLGGLNEKLFF; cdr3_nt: TGTGCCAGCAGCTTAGGAGGACTTAATGAAAAACTGTTTTTT
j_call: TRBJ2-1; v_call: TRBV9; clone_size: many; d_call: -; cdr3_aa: CASSATGRSYNEQFF; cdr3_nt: TGTGCCAGCAGCGCCACGGGACGATCCTACAATGAGCAGTTCTTC
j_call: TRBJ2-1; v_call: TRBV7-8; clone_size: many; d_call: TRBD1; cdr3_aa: CASSLEQGGYNEQFF; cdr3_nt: TGTGCCAGCAGCTTAGAACAGGGGGGCTACAATGAGCAGTTCTTC
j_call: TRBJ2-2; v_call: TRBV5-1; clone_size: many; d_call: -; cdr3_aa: CASSYLQGGYTGELFF; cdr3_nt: TGCGCCAGCAGCTACCTACAGGGTGGCTACACCGGGGAGCTGTTTTTT
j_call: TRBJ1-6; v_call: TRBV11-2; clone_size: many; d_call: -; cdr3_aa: CASSLVAGAESPLHF; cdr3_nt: TGTGCCAGCAGCTTAGTGGCAGGGGCGGAATCACCCCTCCACTTT
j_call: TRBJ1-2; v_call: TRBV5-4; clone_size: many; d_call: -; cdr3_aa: CASSLDRNYGYTF; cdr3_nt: TGTGCCAGCAGCCTGGATCGAAACTATGGCTACACCTTC
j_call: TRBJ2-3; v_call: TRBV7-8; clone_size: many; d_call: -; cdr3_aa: CASRADTDTQYF; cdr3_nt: TGTGCCAGCCGGGCAGACACAGATACGCAGTATTTT
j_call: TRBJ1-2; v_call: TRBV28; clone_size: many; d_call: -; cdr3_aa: CASRRTGYYGYTF; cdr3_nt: TGTGCCAGCAGGCGAACAGGGTACTATGGCTACACCTTC
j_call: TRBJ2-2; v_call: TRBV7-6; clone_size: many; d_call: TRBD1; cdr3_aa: CASSRRTGQYGDTGELFF; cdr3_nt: TGTGCCAGCAGCCGTCGGACAGGCCAGTATGGGGACACCGGGGAGCTGTTTTTT
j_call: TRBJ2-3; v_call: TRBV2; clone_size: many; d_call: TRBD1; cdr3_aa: CASSDKETGIADTQYF; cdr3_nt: TGTGCCAGCAGTGATAAAGAGACAGGGATTGCAGATACGCAGTATTTT